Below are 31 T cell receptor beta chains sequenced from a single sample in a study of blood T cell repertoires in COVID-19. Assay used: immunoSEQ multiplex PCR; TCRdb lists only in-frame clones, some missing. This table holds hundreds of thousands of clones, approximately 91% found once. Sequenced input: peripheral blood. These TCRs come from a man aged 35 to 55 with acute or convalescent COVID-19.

The DNA of the CDR3 is TGCACCAGCAGCCTGGCCCGGGACAGGGGAAACCAGCCCCAGCATTTT. As protein: CTSSLARDRGNQPQHF. The chain carries TRBV1 and TRBJ1-5; the table gives TRBD1 as D, unverified against the DNA. TRBV1 is termed a pseudogene. The CDR3 covers 16 residues.

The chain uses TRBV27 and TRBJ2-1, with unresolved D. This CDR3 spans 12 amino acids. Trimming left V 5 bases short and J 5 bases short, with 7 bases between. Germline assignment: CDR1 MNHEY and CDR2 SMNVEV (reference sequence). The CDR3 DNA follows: TGTGCCAGCAGTAGAGTAAACAATGAGCAGTTCTTC. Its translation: CASSRVNNEQFF.

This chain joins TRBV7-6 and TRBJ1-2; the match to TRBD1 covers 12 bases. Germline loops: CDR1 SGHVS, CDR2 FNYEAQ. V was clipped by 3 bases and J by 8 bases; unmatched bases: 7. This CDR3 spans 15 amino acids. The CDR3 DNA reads TGTGCCAGCAGCTTCCGGGACAGGGGGCGAGGAGGCTACACCTTC. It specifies CASSFRDRGRGGYTF.

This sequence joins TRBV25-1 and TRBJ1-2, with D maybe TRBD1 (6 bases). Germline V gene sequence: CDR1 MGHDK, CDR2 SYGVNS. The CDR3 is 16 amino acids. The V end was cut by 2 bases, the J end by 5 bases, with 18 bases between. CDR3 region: CASSEPGHKGHYGYTF. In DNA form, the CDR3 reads TGTGCCAGCAGTGAACCGGGACACAAGGGGCATTATGGCTACACCTTC.

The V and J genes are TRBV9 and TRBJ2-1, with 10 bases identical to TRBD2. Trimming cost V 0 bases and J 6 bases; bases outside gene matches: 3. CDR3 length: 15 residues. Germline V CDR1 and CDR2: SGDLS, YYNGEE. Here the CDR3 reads CASSVAAGGTNEQFF. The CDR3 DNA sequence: TGTGCCAGCAGCGTAGCAGCGGGAGGGACCAATGAGCAGTTCTTC.

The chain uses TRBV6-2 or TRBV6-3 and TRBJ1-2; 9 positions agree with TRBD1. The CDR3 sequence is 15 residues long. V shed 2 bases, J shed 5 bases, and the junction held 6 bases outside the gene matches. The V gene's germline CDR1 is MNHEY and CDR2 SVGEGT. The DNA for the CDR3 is TGTGCCAGCAGTTACCGTCCCGGGACAGGGTATGGCTACACCTTC. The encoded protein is CASSYRPGTGYGYTF.

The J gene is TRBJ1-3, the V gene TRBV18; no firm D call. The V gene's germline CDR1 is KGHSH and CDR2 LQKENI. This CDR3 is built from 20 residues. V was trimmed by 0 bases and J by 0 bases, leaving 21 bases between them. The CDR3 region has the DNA TGTGCCAGCTCACCACCCGGGATCGGACGGCGGTCACCCTCTGGAAACACCATATATTTT. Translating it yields CASSPPGIGRRSPSGNTIYF.

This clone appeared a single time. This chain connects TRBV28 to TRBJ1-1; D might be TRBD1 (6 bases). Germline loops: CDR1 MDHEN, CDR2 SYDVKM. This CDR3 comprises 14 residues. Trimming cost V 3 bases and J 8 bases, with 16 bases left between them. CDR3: CASSLTGGRAEAFF. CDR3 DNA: TGTGCCAGCAGTTTGACCGGGGGGCGGGCCGAAGCTTTCTTT.

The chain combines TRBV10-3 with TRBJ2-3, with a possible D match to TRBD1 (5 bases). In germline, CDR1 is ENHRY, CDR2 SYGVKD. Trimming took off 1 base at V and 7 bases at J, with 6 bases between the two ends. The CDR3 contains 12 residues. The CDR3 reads CAISEYRNTQYF. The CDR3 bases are TGTGCCATCAGTGAGTACAGGAATACGCAGTATTTT.

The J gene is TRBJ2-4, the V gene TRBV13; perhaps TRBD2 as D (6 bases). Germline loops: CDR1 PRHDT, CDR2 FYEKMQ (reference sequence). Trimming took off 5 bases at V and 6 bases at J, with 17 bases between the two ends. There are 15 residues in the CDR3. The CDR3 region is CASSPAGTGRNIQYF. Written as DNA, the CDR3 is TGTGCCAGCAGCCCCGCCGGGACTGGGAGAAACATTCAGTACTTC. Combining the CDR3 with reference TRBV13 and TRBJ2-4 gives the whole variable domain AAGVIQSPRHLIKEKRETATLKCYPIPRHDTVYWYQQGPGQDPQFLISFYEKMQSDKGSIPDRFSAQQFSDYHSELNMSSLELGDSALYFCASSPAGTGRNIQYFGAGTRLSVL.

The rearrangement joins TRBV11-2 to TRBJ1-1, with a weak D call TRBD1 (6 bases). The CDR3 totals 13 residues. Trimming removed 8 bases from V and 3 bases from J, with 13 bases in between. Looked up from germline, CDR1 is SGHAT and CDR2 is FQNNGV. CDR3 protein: CASAGGGHTEAFF. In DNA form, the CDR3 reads TGTGCCAGCGCCGGGGGGGGCCACACTGAAGCTTTCTTT.

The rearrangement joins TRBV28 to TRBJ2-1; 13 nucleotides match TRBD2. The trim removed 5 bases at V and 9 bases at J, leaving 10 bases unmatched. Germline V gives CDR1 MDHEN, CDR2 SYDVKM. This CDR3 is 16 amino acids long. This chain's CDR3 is CASSPVKGLAGIEQFF. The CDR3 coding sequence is TGTGCCAGCAGTCCAGTCAAGGGACTAGCGGGAATTGAGCAGTTCTTC.

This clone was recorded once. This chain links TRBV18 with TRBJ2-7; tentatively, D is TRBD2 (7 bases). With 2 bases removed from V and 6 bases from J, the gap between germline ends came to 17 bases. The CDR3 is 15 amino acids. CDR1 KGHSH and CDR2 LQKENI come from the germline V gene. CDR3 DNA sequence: TGTGCCAGCTCACCAGCTACGGGGGGCGAAGGCGAGCAGTACTTC. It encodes CASSPATGGEGEQYF. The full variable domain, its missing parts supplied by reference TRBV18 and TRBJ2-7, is NAGVMQNPRHLVRRRGQEARLRCSPMKGHSHVYWYRQLPEEGLKFMVYLQKENIIDESGMPKERFSAEFPKEGPSILRIQQVVRGDSAAYFCASSPATGGEGEQYFGPGTRLTVT.

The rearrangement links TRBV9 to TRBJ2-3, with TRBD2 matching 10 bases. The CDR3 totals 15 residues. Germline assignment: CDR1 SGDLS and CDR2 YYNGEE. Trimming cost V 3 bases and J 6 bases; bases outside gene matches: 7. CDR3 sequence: CASSDLAGESDTQYF. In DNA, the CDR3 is TGTGCCAGCAGCGATCTAGCGGGAGAGTCGGATACGCAGTATTTT. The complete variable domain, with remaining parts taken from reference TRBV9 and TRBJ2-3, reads DSGVTQTPKHLITATGQRVTLRCSPRSGDLSVYWYQQSLDQGLQFLIQYYNGEERAKGNILERFSAQQFPDLHSELNLSSLELGDSALYFCASSDLAGESDTQYFGPGTRLTVL.

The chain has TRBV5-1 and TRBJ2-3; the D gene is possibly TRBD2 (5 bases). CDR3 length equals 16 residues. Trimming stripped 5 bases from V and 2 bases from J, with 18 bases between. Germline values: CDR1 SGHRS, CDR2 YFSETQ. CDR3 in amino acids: CASRTGTGTITDTQYF. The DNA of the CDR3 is TGCGCCAGCAGGACGGGAACGGGAACGATCACAGATACGCAGTATTTT.

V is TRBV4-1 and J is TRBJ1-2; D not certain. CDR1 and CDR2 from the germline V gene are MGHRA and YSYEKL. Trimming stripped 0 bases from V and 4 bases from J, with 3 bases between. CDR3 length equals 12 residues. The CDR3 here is CASSQDGYGYTF. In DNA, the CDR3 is TGCGCCAGCAGCCAAGACGGCTATGGCTACACCTTC.

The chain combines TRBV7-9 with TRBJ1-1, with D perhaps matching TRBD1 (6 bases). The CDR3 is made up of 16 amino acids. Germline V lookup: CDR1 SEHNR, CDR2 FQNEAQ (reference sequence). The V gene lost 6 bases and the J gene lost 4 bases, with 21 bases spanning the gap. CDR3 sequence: CASSRSGGPMGTEAFF. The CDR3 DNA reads TGTGCCAGCAGTCGATCGGGGGGGCCCATGGGCACTGAAGCTTTCTTT.

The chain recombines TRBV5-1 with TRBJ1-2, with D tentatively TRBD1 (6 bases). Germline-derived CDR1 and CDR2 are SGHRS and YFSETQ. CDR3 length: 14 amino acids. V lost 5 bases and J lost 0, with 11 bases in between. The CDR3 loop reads CASREGQTNYGYTF. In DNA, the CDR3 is TGCGCCAGCAGGGAAGGACAGACTAACTATGGCTACACCTTC.

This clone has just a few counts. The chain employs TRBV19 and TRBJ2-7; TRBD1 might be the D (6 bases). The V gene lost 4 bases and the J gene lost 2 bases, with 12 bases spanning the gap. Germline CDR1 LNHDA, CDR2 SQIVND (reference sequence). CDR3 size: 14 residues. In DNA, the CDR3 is TGTGCCAGTAGTACCGGAAGGGACACCTACGAGCAGTACTTC. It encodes CASSTGRDTYEQYF.

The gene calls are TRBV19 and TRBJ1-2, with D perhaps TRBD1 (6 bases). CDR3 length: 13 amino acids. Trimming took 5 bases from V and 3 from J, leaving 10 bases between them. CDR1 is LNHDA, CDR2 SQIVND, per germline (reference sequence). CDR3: CASSSGAYYGYTF. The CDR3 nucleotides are TGTGCCAGTAGTTCAGGGGCTTACTATGGCTACACCTTC.

The CDR3 DNA reads as TGTGCCAGCAGTGAGCTCGGGATAGGCTATGGCTACACCTTC. Translated: CASSELGIGYGYTF. The genes are TRBV2 and TRBJ1-2; the D is unclear. Germline V gene data show CDR1 as SNHLY and CDR2 as FYNNEI. With 3 bases removed from V and 4 bases from J, the gap between germline ends came to 12 bases. The CDR3 extends over 14 amino acids. Variable domain in full (rest from reference TRBV2 and TRBJ1-2): EPEVTQTPSHQVTQMGQEVILRCVPISNHLYFYWYRQILGQKVEFLVSFYNNEISEKSEIFDDQFSVERPDGSNFTLKIRSTKLEDSAMYFCASSELGIGYGYTFGSGTRLTVV.

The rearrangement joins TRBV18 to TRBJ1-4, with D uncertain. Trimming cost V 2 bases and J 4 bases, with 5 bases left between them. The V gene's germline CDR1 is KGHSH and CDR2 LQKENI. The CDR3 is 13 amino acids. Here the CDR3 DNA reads TGTGCCAGCTCACCATCCTATAATGAAAAACTGTTTTTT. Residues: CASSPSYNEKLFF.

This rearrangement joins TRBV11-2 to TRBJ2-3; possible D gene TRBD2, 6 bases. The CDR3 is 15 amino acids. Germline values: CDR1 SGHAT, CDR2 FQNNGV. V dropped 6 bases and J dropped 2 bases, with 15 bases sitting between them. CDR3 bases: TGTGCCAGCAGTCTGGGGCGGGGATACACAGATACGCAGTATTTT. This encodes CASSLGRGYTDTQYF.

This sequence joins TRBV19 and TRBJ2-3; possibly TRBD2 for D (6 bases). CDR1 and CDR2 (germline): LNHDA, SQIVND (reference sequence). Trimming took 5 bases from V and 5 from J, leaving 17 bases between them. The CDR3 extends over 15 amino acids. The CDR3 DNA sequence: TGTGCCAGTAGTGAGTGGCGGGACTTAGTAGATACGCAGTATTTT. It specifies CASSEWRDLVDTQYF.

The CDR3 reads CASSLMSASRGNIQYF. CDR3 coding DNA: TGTGCCAGCAGCTTAATGTCGGCTAGTCGTGGAAACATTCAGTACTTC. The chain is built from TRBV7-3 and TRBJ2-4; D remains unclear. The germline V gene has CDR1 SGHTA and CDR2 FQGTGA. V lost 1 base and J lost 6, with 16 bases in between. The CDR3 spans 16 residues. The full variable domain, in which reference TRBV7-3 and TRBJ2-4 provide the parts outside the CDR3, is GAGVSQTPSNKVTEKGKYVELRCDPISGHTALYWYRQSLGQGPEFLIYFQGTGAADDSGLPNDRFFAVRPEGSVSTLKIQRTERGDSAVYLCASSLMSASRGNIQYFGAGTRLSVL.

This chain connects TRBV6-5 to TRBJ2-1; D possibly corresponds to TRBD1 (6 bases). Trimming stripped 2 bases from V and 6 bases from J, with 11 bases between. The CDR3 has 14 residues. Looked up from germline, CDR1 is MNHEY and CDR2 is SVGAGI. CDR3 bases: TGTGCCAGCAGTTACGCCCAGGGGAGCAATGAGCAGTTCTTC. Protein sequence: CASSYAQGSNEQFF.

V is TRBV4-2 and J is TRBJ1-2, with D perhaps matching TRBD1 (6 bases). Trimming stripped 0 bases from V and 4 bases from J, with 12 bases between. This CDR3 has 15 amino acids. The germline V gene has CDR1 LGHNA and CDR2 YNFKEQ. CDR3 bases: TGTGCCAGCAGCCAAGAAGCAGGGGTTACCTATGGCTACACCTTC. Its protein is CASSQEAGVTYGYTF.

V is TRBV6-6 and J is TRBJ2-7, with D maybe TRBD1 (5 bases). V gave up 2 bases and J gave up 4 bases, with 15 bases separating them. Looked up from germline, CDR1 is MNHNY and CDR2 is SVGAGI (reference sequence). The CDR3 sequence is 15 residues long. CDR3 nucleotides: TGTGCCAGCAGTTACCCGGACACGGCCGATTACGAGCAGTACTTC. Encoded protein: CASSYPDTADYEQYF.

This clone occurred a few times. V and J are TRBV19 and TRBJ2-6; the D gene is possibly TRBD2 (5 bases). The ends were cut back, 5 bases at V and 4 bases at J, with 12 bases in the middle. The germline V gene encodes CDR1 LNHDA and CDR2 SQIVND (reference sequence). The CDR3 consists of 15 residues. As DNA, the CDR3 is TGTGCCAGTAGTGCGGAGGCGCCGGGGGCCAACGTCCTGACTTTC. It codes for CASSAEAPGANVLTF.

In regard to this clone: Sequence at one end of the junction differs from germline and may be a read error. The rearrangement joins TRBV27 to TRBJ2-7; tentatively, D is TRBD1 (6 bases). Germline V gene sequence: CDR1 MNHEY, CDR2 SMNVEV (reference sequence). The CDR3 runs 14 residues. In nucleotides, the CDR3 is TGTGCCAGCAGTGTATCCGGGACAAACTACGAGCAGTACTTC. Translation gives CASSVSGTNYEQYF.

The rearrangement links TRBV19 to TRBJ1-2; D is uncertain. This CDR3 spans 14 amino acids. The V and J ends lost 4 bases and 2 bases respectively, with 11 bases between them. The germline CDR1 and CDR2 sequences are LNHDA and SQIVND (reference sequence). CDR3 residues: CASSRSRSNYGYTF. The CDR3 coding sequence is TGTGCCAGTAGTAGGAGCCGTTCCAACTATGGCTACACCTTC. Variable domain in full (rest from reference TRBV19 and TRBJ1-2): DGGITQSPKYLFRKEGQNVTLSCEQNLNHDAMYWYRQDPGQGLRLIYYSQIVNDFQKGDIAEGYSVSREKKESFPLTVTSAQKNPTAFYLCASSRSRSNYGYTFGSGTRLTVV.